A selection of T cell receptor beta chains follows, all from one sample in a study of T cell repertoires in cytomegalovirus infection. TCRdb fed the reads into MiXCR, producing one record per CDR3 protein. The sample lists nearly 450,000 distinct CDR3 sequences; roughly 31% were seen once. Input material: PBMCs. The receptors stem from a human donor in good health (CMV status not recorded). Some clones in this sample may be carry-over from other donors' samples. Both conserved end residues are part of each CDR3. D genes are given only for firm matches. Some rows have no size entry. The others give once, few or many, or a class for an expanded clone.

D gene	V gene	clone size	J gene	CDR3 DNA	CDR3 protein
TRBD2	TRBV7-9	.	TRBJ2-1	TGTGCCAGCAGCTCCACAGCTAGCGGGGGGGCCAATGAGCAGTTCTTC	CASSSTASGGANEQFF
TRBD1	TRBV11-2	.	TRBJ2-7	TGTGCCAGCAGCTTGCCGAGTACAGGGGGCGAGTACGAGCAGTACTTC	CASSLPSTGGEYEQYF
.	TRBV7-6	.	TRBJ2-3	TGTGCCAGCAGCGCGGCGGGACAGTGTGGCACAGATACGCAGTATTTT	CASSAAGQCGTDTQYF
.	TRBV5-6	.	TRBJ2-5	TGTGCCAGCCGCCACGACAGGCAAGAGACCCAGTACTTC	CASRHDRQETQYF
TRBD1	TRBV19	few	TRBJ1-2	TGTGCCAGCCTAGGGACAGGGCCTGGATATGGCTACACCTTC	CASLGTGPGYGYTF
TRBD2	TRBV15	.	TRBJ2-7	TGTGCCACCAGCAGAGGGGGGGGTGGGGGCTACGAGCAGTACTTC	CATSRGGGGGYEQYF
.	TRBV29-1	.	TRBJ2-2	TGCAGCGTTGTGGAGGGGACCGGGGAGATGTTTTTT	CSVVEGTGEMFF
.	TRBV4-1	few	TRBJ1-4	TGCGCCAGCAGCCAACCGGGACGAGGGAAGGAAAAACTGTTTTTT	CASSQPGRGKEKLFF
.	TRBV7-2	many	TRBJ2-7	TGTGCCAGCAGCTGGGACTCCACAACAGGAAGGGAGCAGTACTTC	CASSWDSTTGREQYF
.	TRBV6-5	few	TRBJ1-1	TGTGCCAGCAATCTAGGGGGGGGGAACACTGAAGCTTTCTTT	CASNLGGGNTEAFF
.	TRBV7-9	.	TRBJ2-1	TGTGCCTGTGGCACAGGGTCGTACAATGAGCAGTTCTTC	CACGTGSYNEQFF
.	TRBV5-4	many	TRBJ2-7	TGTGCCAGCACCCTAGGGGGATCGGGAGAGCAGTACTTC	CASTLGGSGEQYF
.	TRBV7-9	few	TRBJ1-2	TGTGCCAGCAGCCCGCTGGGGGCGGCTAACTATGGCTACACCTTC	CASSPLGAANYGYTF
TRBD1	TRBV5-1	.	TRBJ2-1	TGCGCCAGCAGTTGGTCGACAGGGCCGATTAATGAGCAGTTCTTC	CASSWSTGPINEQFF
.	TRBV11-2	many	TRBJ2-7	TGTGCCAGCAGCTTAGGCAGGGGAGTGGCCTTGGAGCAGTACTTC	CASSLGRGVALEQYF
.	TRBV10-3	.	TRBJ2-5	TGTGCCATCAGTGAGTCCACGGAGACCCAGTACTTC	CAISESTETQYF
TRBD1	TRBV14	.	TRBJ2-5	TGTGCCAGCAGGGGACAGGGATGGAGGGAGACCCAGTACTTC	CASRGQGWRETQYF
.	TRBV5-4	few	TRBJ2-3	TGTGCCAGCAGCTACGGTTGGGGAGCAGATACGCAGTATTTT	CASSYGWGADTQYF
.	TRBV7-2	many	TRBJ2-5	TGTGCCAGCAGCGTTATTAGGGCAGGGTTGGAGACCCAGTACTTC	CASSVIRAGLETQYF
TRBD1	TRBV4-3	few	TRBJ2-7	TGCGCCAGCAGCCAGGCCGGGACAGGCAAATCGGAGCAGTACTTC	CASSQAGTGKSEQYF
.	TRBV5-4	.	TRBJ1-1	TGTGCCAGCAGCTTGGGGGGGGCGGCTATGAACACTGAAGCTTTCTTT	CASSLGGAAMNTEAFF
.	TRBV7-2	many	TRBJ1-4	TGTGCCAGCAGCTCCGACGGGGGGAAGGGTGAAAAACTGTTTTTT	CASSSDGGKGEKLFF